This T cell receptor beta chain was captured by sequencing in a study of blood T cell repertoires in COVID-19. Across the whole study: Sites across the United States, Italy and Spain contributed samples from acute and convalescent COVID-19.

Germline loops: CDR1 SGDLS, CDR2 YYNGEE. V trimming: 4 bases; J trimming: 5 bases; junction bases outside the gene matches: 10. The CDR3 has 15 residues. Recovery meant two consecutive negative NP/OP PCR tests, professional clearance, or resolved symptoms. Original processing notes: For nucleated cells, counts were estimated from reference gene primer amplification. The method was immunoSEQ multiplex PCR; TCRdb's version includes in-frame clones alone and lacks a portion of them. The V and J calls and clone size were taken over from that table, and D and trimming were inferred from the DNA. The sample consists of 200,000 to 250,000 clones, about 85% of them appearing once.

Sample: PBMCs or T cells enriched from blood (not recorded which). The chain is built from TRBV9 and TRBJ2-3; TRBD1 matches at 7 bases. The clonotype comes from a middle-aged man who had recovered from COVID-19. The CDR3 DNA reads TGTGCCAGCAGCTCTAACGGGGCAGGGGGAGATACGCAGTATTTT. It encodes CASSSNGAGGDTQYF.